A single sample is the source of the 3 T cell receptor beta chains below, sequenced in a study of T cells after yellow fever vaccination. One entry per CDR3 protein, called by TCRdb with MiXCR from the 5' RACE reads. The table has hundreds of thousands of distinct CDR3 sequences, 3.6% seen once. This specimen consisted of PBMCs, obtained on the day of the yellow fever booster vaccination. The source of these receptors is a man between 18 and 29 years old who received the YFV17D yellow fever vaccine.

V usage is TRBV4-3 and J usage is TRBJ2-7; D is possibly TRBD2 (6 bases). Trimming left V 3 bases short and J 3 bases short, with 18 bases between. This CDR3 contains 16 residues. CDR1 is LGHNA and CDR2 is YSLEER in the germline V gene. CDR3 sequence reads: CASSHLREAGSYEQYF. The CDR3 region has the DNA TGCGCCAGCAGCCACCTGAGGGAGGCCGGGAGCTACGAGCAGTACTTC.

The chain links TRBV7-2 to TRBJ2-7; TRBD1 aligns across 9 bases. The junction had 7 bases not matched to a gene; V was cut back by 2 bases and J by 5 bases. Germline V gene lookup returns CDR1 SGHTA and CDR2 FQGNSA. The CDR3 has 15 residues. The chain's CDR3 is CASSLLTGGVNEQYF. DNA for the CDR3: TGTGCCAGCAGCTTATTAACAGGGGGCGTCAACGAGCAGTACTTC.

The table lists this clonotype with a few counts. The chain couples TRBV2 to TRBJ2-6; D uncertain. CDR3 length: 16 amino acids. Germline-derived CDR1 and CDR2 are SNHLY and FYNNEI. Trimming took 6 bases from V and 0 from J, leaving 12 bases between them. The DNA of the CDR3 is TGTGCCAGCAGGCCGACTCGGGCCTCTGGGGCCAACGTCCTGACTTTC. It codes for CASRPTRASGANVLTF.